Listed below are T cell receptor beta chains from one sample, sequenced in a study of control samples from healthy donors and cancer patients. The assay was immunoSEQ multiplex PCR, and TCRdb's table has in-frame clones only and misses some. This table holds around 100,000 clones, roughly nine tenths found once. Sequenced: blood. The receptors here all came from a woman younger than 30 in good health. Both conserved end residues are part of each CDR3. A D gene is named only where the DNA matches it firmly. The size field is filled for only some rows; it gives once, few, many or a size class.

14	TRBV6-5	TRBJ1-2	TRBD1	once	CANGQGNGNYGYTF	TGTGCCAACGGACAGGGGAACGGGAACTATGGCTACACCTTC
14	TRBV7-3	TRBJ2-1	TRBD2	.	CASSLLTSWGEQFF	TGTGCCAGCAGCCTACTGACTAGCTGGGGTGAGCAGTTCTTC
14	TRBV7-9	TRBJ2-7	.	once	CASSRQGLFYEQYF	TGTGCCAGCAGCCGCCAGGGACTTTTCTACGAGCAGTACTTC
14	TRBV7-9	TRBJ1-5	.	.	CASSLPGSNQPQHF	TGTGCCAGCAGCTTACCAGGGAGCAATCAGCCCCAGCATTTT
12	TRBV12-5	TRBJ1-1	.	.	CASGWGNTEAFF	TGTGCTAGTGGTTGGGGGAACACTGAAGCTTTCTTT
14	TRBV6-1	TRBJ2-5	TRBD2	once	CASSEVRGGETQYF	TGTGCCAGCAGTGAGGTGCGGGGGGGTGAGACCCAGTACTTC
15	TRBV6-5	TRBJ1-2	.	.	CASTRDGFGNYGYTF	TGTGCCAGCACCCGGGACGGCTTCGGAAACTATGGCTACACCTTC
18	TRBV11-3	TRBJ2-2	TRBD1	.	CASSSRPGDRENTGELFF	TGTGCCAGCAGCTCGCGCCCAGGGGACAGAGAGAACACCGGGGAGCTGTTTTTT
16	TRBV27	TRBJ1-5	TRBD1	.	CASSFTTGGNNQPQHF	TGTGCCAGCAGTTTCACGACAGGGGGCAACAATCAGCCCCAGCATTTT
18	TRBV4-2	TRBJ1-2	TRBD1	.	CASSQDLGGQGRIFGYTF	TGTGCCAGCAGCCAAGACCTGGGAGGACAGGGAAGAATCTTTGGCTACACCTTC
14	TRBV3-1/TRBV3-2	TRBJ2-3	.	once	CASSQNAVSDTQYF	TGTGCCAGCAGCCAAAACGCAGTTTCTGATACGCAGTATTTT
17	TRBV4-2	TRBJ2-2	TRBD2	.	CASSLAGLAGADGELFF	TGTGCCAGCAGCCTCGCCGGACTAGCGGGGGCCGACGGGGAGCTGTTTTTT
12	TRBV7-9	TRBJ1-4	TRBD1	medium-sized	CASGTGAEKLFF	TGTGCCAGCGGGACAGGGGCTGAAAAACTGTTTTTT
13	TRBV2	TRBJ2-2	.	.	CATGQTNTGELFF	TGTGCCACAGGACAGACGAACACCGGGGAGCTGTTTTTT
15	TRBV5-1	TRBJ2-6	TRBD1	.	CASSLTGSGANVLTF	TGCGCCAGCAGCCTGACAGGGTCAGGGGCCAACGTCCTGACTTTC
14	TRBV19	TRBJ2-1	.	once	CASSIGGKDNEQFF	TGTGCCAGTAGTATAGGGGGGAAAGACAATGAGCAGTTCTTC
16	TRBV19	TRBJ1-5	.	once	CASSQSVGISNQPQHF	TGTGCCAGTAGCCAATCGGTGGGGATCAGCAATCAGCCCCAGCATTTT
15	TRBV6-5	TRBJ1-3	TRBD1	.	CASSLTDRAGNTIYF	TGTGCCAGCAGCCTTACCGACAGGGCTGGAAACACCATATATTTT
13	TRBV11-2	TRBJ1-1	.	.	CASSLGTNTEAFF	TGTGCCAGCAGCTTGGGGACGAACACTGAAGCTTTCTTT
12	TRBV7-8	TRBJ1-2	.	.	CASSLDGYGYTF	TGTGCCAGCAGCTTAGATGGGTATGGCTACACCTTC
14	TRBV7-9	TRBJ2-7	.	.	CASSFHQGSYEQYF	TGTGCCAGCAGCTTCCATCAGGGTTCCTACGAGCAGTACTTC
13	TRBV12-3/TRBV12-4	TRBJ2-2	.	.	CASSLVHTGELFF	TGTGCCAGCAGTTTAGTCCACACCGGGGAGCTGTTTTTT
17	TRBV19	TRBJ1-1	.	.	CASSPWDNGPPNTEAFF	TGTGCCAGTAGTCCTTGGGACAACGGACCCCCGAACACTGAAGCTTTCTTT
14	TRBV19	TRBJ2-2	.	.	CASSIRGNTGELFF	TGTGCCAGTAGTATACGGGGGAACACCGGGGAGCTGTTTTTT
15	TRBV7-6	TRBJ1-6	TRBD1	.	CASSFRQGDESPLHF	TGTGCCAGCAGCTTTAGACAGGGGGACGAGTCACCCCTCCACTTT
15	TRBV7-8	TRBJ2-7	TRBD2	.	CASSLGGRTSDEQYF	TGTGCCAGCAGCTTAGGGGGGAGGACTAGCGACGAGCAGTACTTC
16	TRBV4-2	TRBJ2-1	.	.	CASSQDQDPAYNEQFF	TGTGCCAGCAGCCAAGATCAGGACCCCGCCTACAATGAGCAGTTCTTC
18	TRBV4-1	TRBJ2-4	TRBD2	once	CASSGTSGGSVAKNIQYF	TGCGCCAGCAGCGGGACTAGCGGGGGGAGTGTGGCCAAAAACATTCAGTACTTC
15	TRBV29-1	TRBJ2-3	.	few	CSVGGGWTSTDTQYF	TGCAGCGTCGGTGGTGGGTGGACTAGCACAGATACGCAGTATTTT
12	TRBV29-1	TRBJ1-4	.	.	CSVRRDHEKLFF	TGCAGCGTCCGTAGGGACCATGAAAAACTGTTTTTT